Presented here are 29 T cell receptor beta chains from one specimen sequenced in a study of blood T cell repertoires in COVID-19. Libraries were prepared by immunoSEQ multiplex PCR; TCRdb keeps only in-frame clonotypes and omits some of them. In the table there are approximately 200,000 clones, roughly 89% of which are singletons. Sequencing input: PBMCs or T cells enriched from blood (not recorded which). The receptors here all came from a middle-aged woman with acute COVID-19.

V and J are TRBV18 and TRBJ2-7; no firm D call. This CDR3 is built from 12 residues. Germline V gives CDR1 KGHSH, CDR2 LQKENI. Trimming stripped 0 bases from V and 3 bases from J, with 3 bases between. The CDR3 sequence: CASSPPSYEQYF. The CDR3 region has the DNA TGTGCCAGCTCACCACCGAGCTACGAGCAGTACTTC.

The chain couples TRBV6-5 to TRBJ2-5; tentative D call: TRBD2 (5 bases). The CDR3 is 16 amino acids. Trimming removed 2 bases at V and 2 bases at J, with 15 bases between. CDR1 is MNHEY, CDR2 SVGAGI, per germline. CDR3 in DNA: TGTGCCAGCAGTTACGCATTACTAGGATATCAAGAGACCCAGTACTTC. Protein product: CASSYALLGYQETQYF.

The gene calls are TRBV4-1 and TRBJ2-7; the D gene is possibly TRBD2 (5 bases). CDR1 MGHRA and CDR2 YSYEKL come from the germline V gene. V lost 4 bases, J lost 1 base, and 14 bases lay in between. The CDR3 is 15 residues long. Here the CDR3 reads CASSPWTGSSYEQYF. The CDR3 nucleotides read TGCGCCAGCAGCCCTTGGACTGGATCTTCCTACGAGCAGTACTTC.

In this sample, this clone turned up a few times. The J gene is TRBJ2-3, the V gene TRBV7-2; 10 nucleotides agree with TRBD1. The length of the CDR3 is 15 residues. Per the germline V gene, CDR1 is SGHTA and CDR2 is FQGNSA. With V trimmed by 5 bases and J by 4 bases, 6 bases remained unmatched. The CDR3: CASSPDRGKADTQYF. The CDR3 DNA reads TGTGCCAGCAGCCCGGACAGGGGGAAGGCAGATACGCAGTATTTT.

The V call is TRBV7-3, the J call TRBJ2-1; possible D gene TRBD2, 5 bases. The CDR3 is 14 residues long. Per the germline V gene, CDR1 is SGHTA and CDR2 is FQGTGA. Trimming shortened V by 6 bases and J by 5 bases, and 14 bases separated the two germline ends. Here the CDR3 reads CASSRTLLDNEQFF. The CDR3 nucleotides read TGTGCCAGCAGTAGGACTCTCCTAGACAATGAGCAGTTCTTC.

The chain uses TRBV28 and TRBJ2-5; weak D call: TRBD2 (6 bases). With 7 bases removed from V and 4 bases from J, the gap between germline ends came to 22 bases. The CDR3 contains 16 residues. The germline CDR1 and CDR2 sequences are MDHEN and SYDVKM. Here the CDR3 reads CASTARTGEDGETQYF. CDR3 bases: TGTGCCAGCACCGCTAGGACGGGAGAGGATGGAGAGACCCAGTACTTC.

V and J are TRBV7-3 and TRBJ2-2; perhaps TRBD1 as D (6 bases). This CDR3 contains 14 residues. V shed 5 bases and J shed 1 base, with 8 bases lying between them. Germline CDR1 reads SGHTA; CDR2 reads FQGTGA. The CDR3 DNA is TGTGCCAGCAGCCCGACAGGGAACACCGGGGAGCTGTTTTTT. As protein: CASSPTGNTGELFF.

This clone appeared once. This chain uses TRBV19 with TRBJ2-3; 9 nucleotides align to TRBD2. V was clipped by 8 bases and J by 5 bases; unmatched bases: 11. This CDR3 comprises 15 residues. The V gene's germline CDR1 is LNHDA and CDR2 SQIVND (reference sequence). The CDR3 DNA is TGTGCCAGTTCCCCTGCTAGCGGGATCGGAGATACGCAGTATTTT. Translated, it gives CASSPASGIGDTQYF.

The chain uses TRBV5-1 and TRBJ1-5; TRBD1 matches at 10 bases. Germline-derived CDR1 and CDR2 are SGHRS and YFSETQ. This CDR3 comprises 14 residues. J was trimmed by 6 bases and V by 2 bases; bases with no gene match: 2. CDR3 sequence: CASSLGDRGQPQHF. In nucleotides, the CDR3 is TGCGCCAGCAGCTTAGGGGACAGGGGTCAGCCCCAGCATTTT.

This chain uses TRBV30 with TRBJ2-1; tentative D call: TRBD1 (6 bases). The V end was cut by 5 bases, the J end by 7 bases, with 12 bases between. The CDR3 totals 12 residues. Looked up from germline, CDR1 is GTSNPN and CDR2 is SVGIG (reference sequence). CDR3 in DNA: TGTGCCTGGGTGGACAGTGGGAATGAGCAGTTCTTC. Protein product: CAWVDSGNEQFF.

This rearrangement joins TRBV14 to TRBJ1-2; TRBD1 matches at 9 bases. Looked up from germline, CDR1 is SGHDN and CDR2 is FVKESK. The CDR3 covers 14 residues. With V trimmed by 3 bases and J by 4 bases, 3 bases remained unmatched. As DNA, the CDR3 is TGTGCCAGCAGCCAGCAGGACAGGGGCTATGGCTACACCTTC. The encoded protein is CASSQQDRGYGYTF.

V gene TRBV29-1 combines with J gene TRBJ2-3; 8 positions agree with TRBD2. Germline V gene lookup returns CDR1 SQVTM and CDR2 ANQGSEA. V trimming: 4 bases; J trimming: 4 bases; junction bases outside the gene matches: 7. The CDR3 runs to 14 residues. CDR3 sequence reads: CSVVPAGVADTQYF. DNA of the CDR3: TGCAGCGTTGTTCCAGCGGGAGTTGCAGATACGCAGTATTTT.

This chain joins TRBV6-1 and TRBJ2-1; D not certain. Trimming took off 0 bases at V and 10 bases at J, with 7 bases between the two ends. Germline V CDR1 and CDR2: MNHNS, SASEGT. The CDR3 contains 12 residues. The CDR3: CASSEAWREQFF. CDR3 DNA: TGTGCCAGCAGTGAAGCGTGGCGGGAGCAGTTCTTC.

The DNA of the CDR3 is TGTGCCAGCTCACCAATTACTAGCGGGAACACCCACAATGAGCAGTTCTTC. Protein sequence: CASSPITSGNTHNEQFF. V and J are TRBV18 and TRBJ2-1; TRBD2 aligns across 10 bases. J was trimmed by 5 bases and V by 2 bases; bases with no gene match: 9. CDR3 length: 17 residues. Germline CDR1 KGHSH, CDR2 LQKENI. Based on the CDR3 plus reference TRBV18 and TRBJ2-1, the full variable domain is NAGVMQNPRHLVRRRGQEARLRCSPMKGHSHVYWYRQLPEEGLKFMVYLQKENIIDESGMPKERFSAEFPKEGPSILRIQQVVRGDSAAYFCASSPITSGNTHNEQFFGPGTRLTVL.

Here the CDR3 reads CASSFRRGTGELFF. Here the CDR3 DNA reads TGTGCCAGCAGCTTTAGGAGGGGAACCGGGGAGCTGTTTTTT. The chain is built from TRBV7-2 and TRBJ2-2; D is perhaps TRBD2 (6 bases). Per germline, CDR1 SGHTA and CDR2 FQGNSA. V was shortened by 3 bases and J by 5 bases, with 10 bases between the two germline ends. There are 14 residues in the CDR3.

The V call is TRBV4-1, the J call TRBJ2-7, with a possible D match to TRBD1 (6 bases). V was clipped by 6 bases and J by 3 bases, with 15 bases between them. The CDR3 has 14 residues. Per the germline V gene, CDR1 is MGHRA and CDR2 is YSYEKL. The CDR3 DNA is TGCGCCAGCAGTCGAAACAGGGATTTCTACGAGCAGTACTTC. It is translated as CASSRNRDFYEQYF.

The gene calls are TRBV7-2 and TRBJ1-2, with D unresolved. Germline V gene sequence: CDR1 SGHTA, CDR2 FQGNSA. CDR3 size: 14 residues. The V gene lost 1 base and the J gene lost 0 bases, with 6 bases spanning the gap. For the CDR3, the DNA is TGTGCCAGCAGCTTAGGCCGAGCTAACTATGGCTACACCTTC. Translation: CASSLGRANYGYTF.

The rearrangement uses TRBV20-1 and TRBJ2-7; possible D gene TRBD2, 5 bases. The germline V gene has CDR1 DFQATT and CDR2 SNEGSKA (reference sequence). The V and J ends lost 5 bases and 4 bases respectively, with 9 bases between them. CDR3 length: 11 residues. The CDR3 loop reads CSAQERYEQYF. The CDR3 coding sequence is TGCAGTGCTCAAGAGCGGTACGAGCAGTACTTC.

The rearrangement links TRBV24-1 to TRBJ2-5, with D possibly matching TRBD2 (5 bases). V dropped 4 bases and J dropped 2 bases, with 16 bases sitting between them. This CDR3 spans 16 amino acids. The V gene's germline CDR1 is KGHDR and CDR2 SFDVKD. The CDR3 here is CATSEPSRVGQETQYF. CDR3 bases: TGTGCCACCAGTGAACCCTCGCGGGTGGGGCAAGAGACCCAGTACTTC.

The V gene is TRBV2, the J gene TRBJ2-1; 9 bases are a match to TRBD1. V dropped 5 bases and J dropped 0; count of bases not matched to a gene: 2. This CDR3 has 15 amino acids. Germline CDR1 is SNHLY and CDR2 is FYNNEI. The CDR3, as DNA: TGTGCCAGCAGTCGGGACAGGGCCTCCTACAATGAGCAGTTCTTC. It encodes CASSRDRASYNEQFF.

V is TRBV10-3 and J is TRBJ1-5; D perhaps matches TRBD1 (5 bases). Trimming cost V 10 bases and J 7 bases, with 17 bases left between them. The CDR3 is 13 residues long. The germline CDR1 and CDR2 sequences are ENHRY and SYGVKD. The CDR3 sequence: CATAGGAGQPQHF. The CDR3 bases are TGTGCCACCGCTGGAGGGGCCGGGCAGCCCCAGCATTTT.

This clone came up once. Other DNA variants within this sample encode the same CDR3. The CDR3 protein is CASSEVGTGNQPQHF. In nucleotides, the CDR3 is TGTGCCAGCAGTGAAGTGGGGACAGGAAATCAGCCCCAGCATTTT. The V and J genes are TRBV6-1 and TRBJ1-5, with 8 bases aligning to TRBD1. Germline assignment: CDR1 MNHNS and CDR2 SASEGT. The J segment lost 4 bases and the V segment lost 1 base, leaving 3 bases of the junction unmatched. There are 15 residues in the CDR3.

The chain links TRBV2 to TRBJ1-3; D gene ambiguous. This CDR3 is built from 12 residues. The germline V and J ends were trimmed by 6 bases and 3 bases, with 6 bases remaining between them. Germline CDR1 reads SNHLY; CDR2 reads FYNNEI. The CDR3 DNA reads TGTGCCAGCAGAGAGAATGGAAACACCATATATTTT. Translated: CASRENGNTIYF.

This rearrangement joins TRBV7-9 to TRBJ1-4, with D hard to call. From germline, CDR1 is SEHNR and CDR2 FQNEAQ (reference sequence). Trimming removed 4 bases at V and 7 bases at J, with 19 bases between. This CDR3 comprises 16 residues. CDR3 sequence reads: CASSSPGGRNGEKLFF. The CDR3 DNA reads TGTGCCAGCAGCTCACCAGGCGGGCGGAATGGTGAAAAACTGTTTTTT.

The genes are TRBV7-9 and TRBJ2-3; 10 nucleotides align to TRBD2. The trim removed 5 bases at V and 0 bases at J, leaving 8 bases unmatched. Germline CDR1 and CDR2: SEHNR and FQNEAQ (reference sequence). CDR3 length: 17 residues. As DNA, the CDR3 is TGTGCCAGCAGCACTCTAGCGGGGGTGGCTAGCACAGATACGCAGTATTTT. The encoded protein is CASSTLAGVASTDTQYF.

This chain connects TRBV3-1 (or the pseudogene TRBV3-2) to TRBJ2-2, with 10 bases that match TRBD2. The germline gives CDR1 LGHDT, CDR2 YNNKEL (reference sequence). CDR3 length equals 16 residues. The J segment lost 8 bases and the V segment lost 1 base, leaving 7 bases of the junction unmatched. This chain's CDR3 is CASSQATLAGAGELFF. The CDR3 bases are TGTGCCAGCAGCCAAGCTACCCTAGCGGGGGCGGGGGAGCTGTTTTTT.

V is TRBV5-5 and J is TRBJ1-1; a possible D gene is TRBD1 (6 bases). V was pared by 4 bases and J by 10 bases, with 14 bases between. Germline values: CDR1 SGHKS, CDR2 YYEKEE (reference sequence). The CDR3 has 12 residues. CDR3 sequence reads: CASSLGTPGAFF. The CDR3 bases are TGTGCCAGCAGCCTTGGGACACCTGGAGCTTTCTTT. Full variable domain (missing parts from reference TRBV5-5 and TRBJ1-1): DAGVTQSPTHLIKTRGQQVTLRCSPISGHKSVSWYQQVLGQGPQFIFQYYEKEERGRGNFPDRFSARQFPNYSSELNVNALLLGDSALYLCASSLGTPGAFFGQGTRLTVV.

This chain joins TRBV7-8 and TRBJ2-5; 9 bases line up with TRBD2. The length of the CDR3 is 15 residues. V was pared by 2 bases and J by 6 bases, with 7 bases of the junction left unmatched. Germline CDR1 and CDR2: SGHVS and FQNEAQ. DNA for the CDR3: TGTGCCAGCAGCTTATTCGCGGGGGGGCCAAAGACCCAGTACTTC. It encodes CASSLFAGGPKTQYF.

The chain carries TRBV2 and TRBJ2-5; D not certain. The CDR3 runs to 13 residues. V lost 6 bases and J lost 3, with 11 bases in between. The germline V gene has CDR1 SNHLY and CDR2 FYNNEI. The CDR3 DNA follows: TGTGCCAGCAGGGCGGAGCTTAAAGAGACCCAGTACTTC. It yields the protein CASRAELKETQYF.